This passage covers 23 T cell receptor beta chains from one sample sequenced in a study of PD-L1 blockade in urothelial cancer. Some clones are missing from TCRdb's copy, which holds only in-frame ones; the method was immunoSEQ multiplex PCR. The sample holds roughly 51,000 clones; approximately 86% are singletons and the top ten take roughly 1.8%. Regarding time point: peripheral blood 6 weeks after treatment start. Sequenced here: PBMCs, sampled around atezolizumab (anti-PD-L1) treatment. These receptors all stem from a man aged 45-65 years with urothelial cancer.

V and J are TRBV5-4 and TRBJ2-2; 10 positions match TRBD2. V lost 4 bases to trimming and J lost 0 bases; unmatched junction nucleotides: 12. From germline, CDR1 is SGHNT and CDR2 YYREEE (reference sequence). The CDR3 has 19 amino acids. DNA of the CDR3: TGTGCCAGCAGCGATTGGGGACTAGCGACCTTCGCGAACACCGGGGAGCTGTTTTTT. Protein: CASSDWGLATFANTGELFF. Based on the CDR3 plus reference TRBV5-4 and TRBJ2-2, the full variable domain is ETGVTQSPTHLIKTRGQQVTLRCSSQSGHNTVSWYQQALGQGPQFIFQYYREEENGRGNFPPRFSGLQFPNYSSELNVNALELDDSALYLCASSDWGLATFANTGELFFGEGSRLTVL.

This clone occurred once. This chain joins TRBV7-9 and TRBJ1-4; 8 bases map to TRBD1. V was pared by 1 base and J by 2 bases, with 6 bases of the junction left unmatched. CDR1 SEHNR and CDR2 FQNEAQ come from the germline V gene (reference sequence). The CDR3 runs to 17 residues. CDR3 residues: CASSLGDRGATNEKLFF. The DNA of the CDR3 is TGTGCCAGCAGCTTAGGTGACAGGGGAGCCACTAATGAAAAACTGTTTTTT.

The V call is TRBV6-6, the J call TRBJ1-1; D remains ambiguous. CDR3 length: 13 amino acids. Germline V lookup: CDR1 MNHNY, CDR2 SVGAGI (reference sequence). Trimming pared 6 bases from V and 1 base from J, leaving 9 bases between. CDR3: CASSPRQNTEAFF. CDR3 sequence (DNA): TGTGCCAGCAGCCCCAGACAGAACACTGAAGCTTTCTTT.

This chain uses TRBV19 with TRBJ2-3, with TRBD2 matching 13 bases. The CDR3 has 14 amino acids. The J segment lost 8 bases and the V segment lost 5 bases, leaving 4 bases of the junction unmatched. CDR1 and CDR2 (germline): LNHDA, SQIVND (reference sequence). The CDR3 sequence is CASSPGLAGVTQYF. In DNA form, the CDR3 reads TGTGCCAGTAGTCCCGGACTAGCGGGAGTTACGCAGTATTTT.

The chain couples TRBV7-9 to TRBJ2-7, with TRBD2 identical over 7 bases. The CDR3 covers 15 residues. From germline, CDR1 is SEHNR and CDR2 FQNEAQ (reference sequence). Germline trimming cut 5 bases from V and 4 bases from J; bases unmatched to any gene: 11. The CDR3 DNA sequence: TGTGCCAGCAGCCTCTACCTGGCGGGAGAATACGAGCAGTACTTC. It specifies CASSLYLAGEYEQYF.

This sequence joins TRBV7-3 and TRBJ2-1, with a weak D call TRBD1 (8 bases). The germline V gene encodes CDR1 SGHTA and CDR2 FQGTGA. V gave up 4 bases and J gave up 10 bases, with 14 bases separating them. This CDR3 has 13 amino acids. The CDR3 sequence: CASSSDREGEQFF. The CDR3 nucleotides read TGTGCCAGCAGCTCGGACAGGGAGGGAGAGCAGTTCTTC. Full variable domain (missing parts from reference TRBV7-3 and TRBJ2-1): GAGVSQTPSNKVTEKGKYVELRCDPISGHTALYWYRQSLGQGPEFLIYFQGTGAADDSGLPNDRFFAVRPEGSVSTLKIQRTERGDSAVYLCASSSDREGEQFFGPGTRLTVL.

This chain connects TRBV7-2 to TRBJ2-1; TRBD2 aligns across 7 bases. The V and J ends lost 2 bases and 9 bases, in that order; junction bases with no gene match: 10. This CDR3 region has 15 residues. Germline CDR1 reads SGHTA; CDR2 reads FQGNSA. The CDR3 region is CASSLRSGIEGEQFF. In DNA, the CDR3 is TGTGCCAGCAGCTTAAGGAGCGGGATCGAGGGTGAGCAGTTCTTC.

The V gene is TRBV11-2, the J gene TRBJ1-4; TRBD1 might be the D (6 bases). The CDR3 length is 17 residues. Germline V CDR1 and CDR2: SGHAT, FQNNGV. V lost 5 bases and J 0 bases, leaving 16 bases between the germline ends. The CDR3 coding sequence is TGTGCCAGCAGCCCCTGGGGAGGGGGGTCAACTAATGAAAAACTGTTTTTT. Translated, it gives CASSPWGGGSTNEKLFF. Full variable domain (rest looked up from reference TRBV11-2 and TRBJ1-4): EAGVAQSPRYKIIEKRQSVAFWCNPISGHATLYWYQQILGQGPKLLIQFQNNGVVDDSQLPKDRFSAERLKGVDSTLKIQPAKLEDSAVYLCASSPWGGGSTNEKLFFGSGTQLSVL.

CDR3 loop: CASSLATSEISYEQYF. The CDR3 DNA reads TGCGCCAGCAGCTTGGCAACTTCCGAGATTTCCTACGAGCAGTACTTC. The chain employs TRBV5-1 and TRBJ2-7; no clear D. The V end lost 0 bases, the J end lost 1 base, and 14 bases lay between the germline ends. The CDR3 extends over 16 amino acids. Germline assignment: CDR1 SGHRS and CDR2 YFSETQ.

The chain joins TRBV27 to TRBJ2-2, with a weak D call TRBD2 (6 bases). Germline CDR1 reads MNHEY; CDR2 reads SMNVEV (reference sequence). The CDR3 is made up of 14 amino acids. V was clipped by 5 bases and J by 4 bases, with 11 bases between them. The CDR3 loop reads CASSAGTLTGELFF. As DNA, the CDR3 is TGTGCCAGCAGTGCTGGGACTCTCACCGGGGAGCTGTTTTTT.

This chain uses TRBV11-2 with TRBJ2-3, with D perhaps matching TRBD2 (5 bases). Germline V CDR1 and CDR2: SGHAT, FQNNGV. This CDR3 contains 17 residues. V dropped 6 bases and J dropped 0 bases, with 19 bases sitting between them. This CDR3 is CASRIAELAVSTDTQYF. The CDR3 DNA sequence: TGTGCCAGCAGAATAGCCGAGCTAGCAGTTAGCACAGATACGCAGTATTTT.

CDR3 bases: TGTGCCAGCGGGACTCCAGCAACTAATGAAAAACTGTTTTTT. The encoded protein is CASGTPATNEKLFF. The chain carries TRBV28 and TRBJ1-4; the D gene is possibly TRBD1 (5 bases). Trimming shortened V by 8 bases and J by 0 bases, and 10 bases separated the two germline ends. CDR1 is MDHEN and CDR2 is SYDVKM in the germline V gene. CDR3 length: 14 amino acids. The variable domain in full, with the rest retrieved from reference TRBV28 and TRBJ1-4, is DVKVTQSSRYLVKRTGEKVFLECVQDMDHENMFWYRQDPGLGLRLIYFSYDVKMKEKGDIPEGYSVSREKKERFSLILESASTNQTSMYLCASGTPATNEKLFFGSGTQLSVL.

This clone was picked up a small number of times. The chain carries TRBV5-5 and TRBJ1-1; D unclear. CDR1 is SGHKS and CDR2 is YYEKEE in the germline V gene (reference sequence). V lost 3 bases and J lost 6, with 9 bases in between. The CDR3 has 12 amino acids. The CDR3 loop is CASSSVASEAFF. The CDR3 coding sequence is TGTGCCAGCAGCTCCGTGGCATCTGAAGCTTTCTTT.

The V call is TRBV7-8, the J call TRBJ2-1; TRBD2 matches at 8 bases. Germline V gives CDR1 SGHVS, CDR2 FQNEAQ. The CDR3 has 16 amino acids. Trimming at V came to 0 bases and at J to 2 bases, leaving 3 bases not matched to a gene. DNA of the CDR3: TGTGCCAGCAGCTTAGCCGGAGCGGGGGCCTACAATGAGCAGTTCTTC. It is translated as CASSLAGAGAYNEQFF.

The CDR3 sequence is CASLRTSGGETQYF. DNA for the CDR3: TGCGCCAGCCTTCGGACTAGCGGGGGCGAGACCCAGTACTTC. This rearrangement joins TRBV10-2 to TRBJ2-5; 13 bases are a match to TRBD2. This CDR3 has 14 amino acids. Germline CDR1 and CDR2: WSHSY and SAAADI. The J segment lost 5 bases and the V segment lost 8 bases, leaving 5 bases of the junction unmatched.

V usage is TRBV10-2 and J usage is TRBJ2-7; TRBD1 matches at 7 bases. The CDR3 covers 13 residues. Germline CDR1 is WSHSY and CDR2 is SAAADI. The V and J ends lost 0 bases and 4 bases, in that order; junction bases with no gene match: 0. The CDR3 protein is CASSESRGYEQYF. Here the CDR3 DNA reads TGCGCCAGCAGTGAGTCCAGGGGGTACGAGCAGTACTTC.

This clone was seen more than once but under ten times. This chain connects TRBV30 to TRBJ1-3; a weak D match, TRBD1 (6 bases). V dropped 4 bases and J dropped 4 bases, with 11 bases sitting between them. Germline lookup yields CDR1 GTSNPN and CDR2 SVGIG (reference sequence). The CDR3 is 13 residues long. The CDR3 sequence is CAWTRGMGNTIYF. The CDR3 DNA is TGTGCCTGGACCAGGGGTATGGGAAACACCATATATTTT.

Of note for this clone: Mismatch with germline at one junction end may stem from a read error. V usage is TRBV28 and J usage is TRBJ1-5; a possible D gene is TRBD1 (6 bases). The CDR3 has 11 amino acids. The germline CDR1 and CDR2 sequences are MDHEN and SYDVKM. This CDR3 is CASSGDIWTYF. CDR3 bases: TGTGCCAGCAGTGGGGACATCTGGACGTATTTT.

The chain has TRBV5-6 and TRBJ1-2; TRBD1 is a possible D gene (5 bases). The CDR3 has 13 residues. Trimming stripped 4 bases from V and 8 bases from J, with 15 bases between. CDR1 and CDR2 (germline): SGHDT, YYEEEE. The CDR3 spells CASSGDSPAGYTF. The CDR3 nucleotides are TGTGCCAGCAGCGGGGACTCCCCAGCGGGCTACACCTTC.

As DNA, the CDR3 is TGTGCCAGCAGTGACTCCCCTTCAAACAGGGGAAATAGCAATCAGCCCCAGCATTTT. Residues: CASSDSPSNRGNSNQPQHF. The J gene is TRBJ1-5, the V gene TRBV6-4, with 7 positions matching TRBD1. The V gene's germline CDR1 is MRHNA and CDR2 SNTAGT. The CDR3 length is 19 residues. V shed 0 bases, J shed 0 bases, and the junction held 11 bases outside the gene matches.

This chain uses TRBV10-2 with TRBJ2-1; TRBD1 matches 7 bases. The ends lost 2 bases at V and 2 bases at J; junction bases unmatched: 9. The CDR3 runs to 17 residues. Germline assignment: CDR1 WSHSY and CDR2 SAAADI. This chain's CDR3 is CASSEQWGQPTYNEQFF. For the CDR3, the DNA is TGCGCCAGCAGTGAGCAGTGGGGACAGCCCACCTACAATGAGCAGTTCTTC.

This chain links TRBV7-9 with TRBJ2-5, with 7 bases matching TRBD1. Germline lookup yields CDR1 SEHNR and CDR2 FQNEAQ (reference sequence). The CDR3 runs to 14 residues. Trimming cost V 5 bases and J 4 bases; bases outside gene matches: 7. DNA for the CDR3: TGTGCCAGCAGCAAACAGGGGAAAGGAGAGACCCAGTACTTC. Translating gives CASSKQGKGETQYF.

The chain is built from TRBV7-3 and TRBJ2-2; D is possibly TRBD2 (5 bases). Germline V gene lookup returns CDR1 SGHTA and CDR2 FQGTGA. The V end was cut by 5 bases, the J end by 1 base, with 20 bases between. CDR3 length: 18 amino acids. CDR3 coding DNA: TGTGCCAGCAGCCCTAGGGCGAGCGGACCCTGGAACACCGGGGAGCTGTTTTTT. Translating it yields CASSPRASGPWNTGELFF.